These 3 T cell receptor beta chains were sequenced from one sample in a study of human T cells and chemical hapten exposure. The sample's time point: pre-sensitization, week 0. Treatment described: therapeutic diphenylcyclopropenone sensitization with weekly scalp DPC. In TCRdb, the RACE reads were re-called with MiXCR into one record per CDR3 protein. The sample includes 85,000 to 120,000 distinct CDR3 sequences, 12% of them seen just once. This sample comprised whole blood, obtained in connection with sensitization to the hapten diphenylcyclopropenone (DPC). The receptors were sampled from a woman aged 50 to 65 with alopecia areata. Some clones in this sample may be carry-over from other donors' samples.

As to this clonotype: This CDR3 fails to terminate in the conserved phenylalanine or tryptophan, so it likely reflects a read error. Written as DNA, the CDR3 is TGTGCCAGCAGTTACCAGGGGGCAGAAGCCCATGAAGCTTTCCTT. Protein: CASSYQGAEAHEAFL. This chain links TRBV6-5 with TRBJ1-1; 8 nucleotides agree with TRBD1. CDR1 is MNHEY and CDR2 is SVGAGI in the germline V gene. V trimming: 2 bases; J trimming: 7 bases; junction bases outside the gene matches: 9. CDR3 length: 15 amino acids.

The chain has TRBV7-9 and TRBJ1-1, with D uncertain. CDR3 length: 13 amino acids. Germline lookup yields CDR1 SEHNR and CDR2 FQNEAQ (reference sequence). The germline V and J ends were trimmed by 4 bases and 6 bases, with 12 bases remaining between them. The CDR3 protein is CASSYASWPEAFF. The CDR3 coding sequence is TGTGCCAGCAGCTACGCATCATGGCCTGAAGCTTTCTTT.

The genes are TRBV29-1 and TRBJ2-3, with D unclear. CDR1 SQVTM and CDR2 ANQGSEA come from the germline V gene. The CDR3 is 12 amino acids. Deletions cut 0 bases from V and 4 bases from J, with 5 bases between. The DNA of the CDR3 is TGCAGCGTTGAAGATTCCCCAGATACGCAGTATTTT. It encodes CSVEDSPDTQYF.